Below, 25 T cell receptor beta chains from the same sample are listed, as sequenced in a study of blood T cell repertoires in COVID-19. The table came from immunoSEQ multiplex PCR; TCRdb's copy has only in-frame clones and leaves some out. The sample holds 350,000 to 400,000 clones, around nine tenths seen once. The sample was PBMCs or T cells enriched from blood (not recorded which). The receptors come from a woman aged 25 to 39 with acute COVID-19.

DNA of the CDR3: TGTGCCAGCAGCCATGGGGGGACTACGAGTACGCAGTATTTT. As protein: CASSHGGTTSTQYF. The chain couples TRBV7-2 to TRBJ2-3; 7 positions match TRBD2. The V gene's germline CDR1 is SGHTA and CDR2 FQGNSA. The CDR3 is 14 amino acids. Trimming cost V 5 bases and J 8 bases; bases outside gene matches: 10. Using reference TRBV7-2 and TRBJ2-3 for the parts outside the CDR3, the full variable domain is GAGVSQSPSNKVTEKGKDVELRCDPISGHTALYWYRQSLGQGLEFLIYFQGNSAPDKSGLPSDRFSAERTGGSVSTLTIQRTQQEDSAVYLCASSHGGTTSTQYFGPGTRLTVL.

The CDR3 nucleotides are TGCGCCAGCAGCCGCTATGCGGACAGGAATAATTCACCCCTCCACTTT. Its translation is CASSRYADRNNSPLHF. The chain employs TRBV4-3 and TRBJ1-6; TRBD1 matches 7 bases. Looked up from germline, CDR1 is LGHNA and CDR2 is YSLEER. The CDR3 loop spans 16 amino acids. With 4 bases clipped from V and 5 bases from J, the junction kept 8 bases outside the gene matches.

The chain couples TRBV2 to TRBJ1-1; perhaps TRBD1 as D (6 bases). This CDR3 has 14 residues. V was pared by 5 bases and J by 5 bases, with 15 bases between. Germline CDR1 is SNHLY and CDR2 is FYNNEI. The CDR3 DNA is TGTGCCAGCAGTTGGACAGAAGGCAAGACTGAAGCTTTCTTT. It codes for CASSWTEGKTEAFF.

The chain is built from TRBV10-1 and TRBJ2-3, with 12 bases identical to TRBD2. The germline V gene encodes CDR1 WNHNN and CDR2 SYGVQD (reference sequence). J was trimmed by 12 bases and V by 4 bases; bases with no gene match: 8. The CDR3 extends over 14 amino acids. The CDR3 is CASSGETSGGPQYF. CDR3 sequence (DNA): TGCGCCAGCAGTGGGGAAACTAGCGGGGGGCCCCAGTATTTT.

On this clone itself: Other DNA sequences in this sample translate to the same CDR3. The V and J genes are TRBV5-1 and TRBJ1-6, with 8 positions matching TRBD1. The CDR3 spans 15 residues. CDR1 SGHRS and CDR2 YFSETQ come from the germline V gene. Trimming took 0 bases from V and 5 from J; bases not matched to a gene: 1. The CDR3: CASSLGQGNNSPLHF. Written as DNA, the CDR3 is TGCGCCAGCAGCTTGGGACAGGGGAATAATTCACCCCTCCACTTT. Full variable domain (outside the CDR3, taken from reference TRBV5-1 and TRBJ1-6): KAGVTQTPRYLIKTRGQQVTLSCSPISGHRSVSWYQQTPGQGLQFLFEYFSETQRNKGNFPGRFSGRQFSNSRSEMNVSTLELGDSALYLCASSLGQGNNSPLHFGNGTRLTVT.

Notes on this clone: A read error is likely, as this CDR3 ends without the conserved phenylalanine or tryptophan. The limits of the CDR3 on the DNA are not certain, so only TCRdb's listed CDR3 is given. The CDR3 here is CASSLLGLAGSE. The J gene is TRBJ2-6, the V gene TRBV27; TRBD2, the table's D call, was not compared with the DNA. Germline CDR1 MNHEY, CDR2 SMNVEV (reference sequence). The CDR3 spans 12 residues, counting both ends.

This chain connects TRBV19 to TRBJ1-5, with 7 bases lining up with TRBD1. The CDR3 contains 15 residues. Looked up from germline, CDR1 is LNHDA and CDR2 is SQIVND (reference sequence). After removal of 7 bases from V and 0 bases from J, the junction contained 6 bases not matched to a gene. The CDR3 reads CASTRGQRSNQPQHF. As DNA, the CDR3 is TGTGCCAGTACCCGGGGACAGCGTAGCAATCAGCCCCAGCATTTT.

The CDR3: CASSPPWDSESPNTEAFF. Written as DNA, the CDR3 is TGTGCCAGCTCACCACCTTGGGACAGCGAGAGCCCGAACACTGAAGCTTTCTTT. The chain joins TRBV18 to TRBJ1-1; 7 nucleotides agree with TRBD1. CDR1 is KGHSH and CDR2 is LQKENI in the germline V gene. The CDR3 has 18 amino acids. The V gene end was trimmed by 0 bases and the J gene end by 1 base; junction bases not matched to a gene: 11.

The chain employs TRBV7-9 and TRBJ2-3; D remains ambiguous. Germline V gives CDR1 SEHNR, CDR2 FQNEAQ (reference sequence). V was trimmed by 6 bases and J by 1 base, leaving 11 bases between them. This CDR3 is built from 14 residues. The CDR3 DNA reads as TGTGCCAGCAGTTTCCCGGCGGGCACAGATACGCAGTATTTT. Protein sequence: CASSFPAGTDTQYF.

Written as DNA, the CDR3 is TGTGCCAGCAGCTTAACGGGGGACAGTCGAGGCTACACCTTC. This translates into CASSLTGDSRGYTF. The rearrangement joins TRBV7-3 to TRBJ1-2; 7 bases agree with TRBD1. The J segment lost 8 bases and the V segment lost 0 bases, leaving 6 bases of the junction unmatched. The CDR3 has 14 residues. From germline, CDR1 is SGHTA and CDR2 FQGTGA. Full variable domain (outside the CDR3, taken from reference TRBV7-3 and TRBJ1-2): GAGVSQTPSNKVTEKGKYVELRCDPISGHTALYWYRQSLGQGPEFLIYFQGTGAADDSGLPNDRFFAVRPEGSVSTLKIQRTERGDSAVYLCASSLTGDSRGYTFGSGTRLTVV.

The chain employs TRBV6-4 and TRBJ1-2, with D possibly being TRBD1 (5 bases). Germline assignment: CDR1 MRHNA and CDR2 SNTAGT. This CDR3 comprises 13 residues. V lost 6 bases and J 3 bases, leaving 11 bases between the germline ends. This CDR3 reads CASRGDSHYGYTF. CDR3 nucleotides: TGTGCCAGCAGGGGTGACAGCCACTATGGCTACACCTTC.

This chain uses TRBV12-3 or TRBV12-4 with TRBJ1-1, with TRBD1 as a possible D gene (5 bases). The CDR3 has 13 residues. Trimming took 2 bases from V and 10 from J, leaving 14 bases between them. Here the CDR3 DNA reads TGTGCCAGCAGTTTACAGGGCTATGGTGGAGCTTTCTTT. Encoded protein: CASSLQGYGGAFF.

V and J are TRBV6-5 and TRBJ1-2; possible D gene TRBD1, 5 bases. CDR3 length equals 15 residues. Per germline, CDR1 MNHEY and CDR2 SVGAGI. V was shortened by 6 bases and J by 0 bases, with 14 bases between the two germline ends. The DNA of the CDR3 is TGTGCCAGCAGGGGGGGACCGATTACTAACTATGGCTACACCTTC. Translating it yields CASRGGPITNYGYTF.

This clone was counted once. The chain is built from TRBV4-1 and TRBJ2-3; 8 bases fit TRBD2. V shed 2 bases, J shed 4 bases, and the junction held 8 bases outside the gene matches. CDR3 length: 16 residues. Germline V gene lookup returns CDR1 MGHRA and CDR2 YSYEKL. CDR3 protein: CASSQPGGGGPDTQYF. In DNA, the CDR3 is TGCGCCAGCAGCCAACCCGGGGGCGGGGGGCCAGATACGCAGTATTTT.

The chain joins TRBV5-1 to TRBJ2-5, with TRBD1 matching 9 bases. This CDR3 is 13 amino acids long. Germline V lookup: CDR1 SGHRS, CDR2 YFSETQ. V shed 5 bases and J 5 bases; nucleotides not matched to a gene: 4. The CDR3 sequence: CASRPTGGETQYF. Here the CDR3 DNA reads TGCGCCAGCAGACCCACAGGGGGCGAGACCCAGTACTTC.

Worth noting for this clone: Other nucleotide sequences in the sample specify the same CDR3. The chain uses TRBV24-1 and TRBJ1-2; D is ambiguous. The CDR3 totals 12 residues. The V gene lost 3 bases and the J gene lost 4 bases, with 5 bases spanning the gap. Germline V gives CDR1 KGHDR, CDR2 SFDVKD. CDR3 in DNA: TGTGCCACCAGTGATGGCAGCTATGGCTACACCTTC. It yields the protein CATSDGSYGYTF.

The chain is built from TRBV4-3 and TRBJ1-5; no clear D gene. The CDR3 has 16 residues. Germline CDR1 is LGHNA and CDR2 is YSLEER. Trimming removed 1 base at V and 5 bases at J, with 15 bases between. The CDR3 coding sequence is TGCGCCAGCAGCCAAGGGGTGTCGGGAGGAGATCAGCCCCAGCATTTT. It yields the protein CASSQGVSGGDQPQHF.

The rearrangement uses TRBV12-3 or TRBV12-4 and TRBJ1-6; no clear D. The CDR3 extends over 13 amino acids. The V gene lost 6 bases and the J gene lost 8 bases, with 11 bases spanning the gap. CDR3 sequence reads: CASSPTIDSPLHF. CDR3 bases: TGTGCCAGCAGCCCCACCATAGATTCACCCCTCCACTTT.

The CDR3 here is CASSLPGLHTDTQYF. The CDR3 DNA follows: TGCGCCAGCAGCCTACCGGGACTGCACACAGATACGCAGTATTTT. The V gene is TRBV5-1, the J gene TRBJ2-3, with a tentative D call TRBD2 (6 bases). The CDR3 length is 15 residues. Deletions cut 4 bases from V and 2 bases from J, with 14 bases between. Per the germline V gene, CDR1 is SGHRS and CDR2 is YFSETQ.

This sequence joins TRBV2 and TRBJ1-5; the D gene is possibly TRBD1 (6 bases). The CDR3 spans 13 residues. Germline CDR1 is SNHLY and CDR2 is FYNNEI. V was clipped by 8 bases and J by 3 bases, with 11 bases between them. The CDR3 DNA reads as TGTGCCAGCCACGGACAGAACAATCAGCCCCAGCATTTT. Amino acid sequence: CASHGQNNQPQHF. The full variable domain, completed using reference TRBV2 and TRBJ1-5, is EPEVTQTPSHQVTQMGQEVILRCVPISNHLYFYWYRQILGQKVEFLVSFYNNEISEKSEIFDDQFSVERPDGSNFTLKIRSTKLEDSAMYFCASHGQNNQPQHFGDGTRLSIL.

The V call is TRBV24-1, the J call TRBJ1-2; 12 nucleotides match TRBD1. Germline CDR1 is KGHDR and CDR2 is SFDVKD. V lost 4 bases, J lost 7 bases, and 12 bases stayed unmatched. The CDR3 runs 17 residues. The CDR3: CATSDSDTGTGGRGYTF. CDR3 sequence (DNA): TGTGCCACCAGTGACTCTGATACCGGGACAGGGGGCCGTGGCTACACCTTC.

V is TRBV2 and J is TRBJ1-2, with D perhaps matching TRBD1 (5 bases). The germline gives CDR1 SNHLY, CDR2 FYNNEI. V dropped 4 bases and J dropped 6 bases, with 12 bases sitting between them. The CDR3 is made up of 13 amino acids. The CDR3 bases are TGTGCCAGCAGTGTAGGGGCAGACCATGGCTACACCTTC. Translated, it gives CASSVGADHGYTF.

The chain recombines TRBV4-1 with TRBJ1-3, with TRBD1 matching 9 bases. Germline CDR1 is MGHRA and CDR2 is YSYEKL. V lost 3 bases and J lost 3; bases outside the gene matches: 12. CDR3 size: 18 residues. CDR3 DNA sequence: TGCGCCAGCAGCCAGGGCCTTTTACAGGGGGCTGGTGGAAACACCATATATTTT. The encoded protein is CASSQGLLQGAGGNTIYF.

This rearrangement joins TRBV10-2 to TRBJ2-7; a possible D gene is TRBD1 (6 bases). Trimming took 4 bases from V and 2 from J, leaving 12 bases between them. The CDR3 has 14 residues. Germline lookup yields CDR1 WSHSY and CDR2 SAAADI. The CDR3 DNA is TGCGCCAGCAGTGGGACAGTTATACCCTACGAGCAGTACTTC. Encoded protein: CASSGTVIPYEQYF.

The chain is built from TRBV6-5 and TRBJ2-7; 8 nucleotides align to TRBD2. The CDR3 length is 12 residues. Per germline, CDR1 MNHEY and CDR2 SVGAGI. J lost 7 bases, V lost 7 bases, and 6 bases had no gene match. This CDR3 is CASTPGGVEQYF. CDR3 DNA sequence: TGTGCCAGCACCCCGGGGGGGGTGGAGCAGTACTTC.